Listed below are T cell receptor beta chains from one sample, sequenced in a study of blood T cell repertoires in COVID-19. Profiling relied on immunoSEQ multiplex PCR, and the TCRdb table lists in-frame clones only, not all of them. The profile shows a few hundred thousand clones, 85% of them singletons. Sequencing was performed on peripheral blood. All receptors come from a man in his forties or fifties who had recovered from COVID-19. CDR3s include the opening cysteine and the closing phenylalanine or tryptophan. The D gene is left open where the match is weak. Rows give clone size only sometimes, using once, few, many, or a class for an expanded clone.

once	15	NA	TRBJ2-7	TRBV27	CASSRLAGATYEQYF	TGTGCCAGCAGCCGGCTCGCGGGGGCCACTTACGAGCAGTACTTC
NA	17	TRBD2	TRBJ2-7	TRBV3-1/TRBV3-2	CASSPRLAGAAPHEQYF	TGTGCCAGCAGCCCACGACTAGCGGGAGCGGCCCCTCACGAGCAGTACTTC
few	13	TRBD2	TRBJ2-4	TRBV27	CASRSGSGNIQYF	TGTGCCAGCAGGAGCGGGAGTGGTAACATTCAGTACTTC
once	15	NA	TRBJ1-1	TRBV5-1	CASSLGSGGNTEAFF	TGCGCCAGCAGCTTGGGATCGGGGGGCAACACTGAAGCTTTCTTT
NA	16	TRBD2	TRBJ2-5	TRBV9	CASSPLTSGDQETQYF	TGTGCCAGCAGCCCACTGACTAGCGGAGACCAAGAGACCCAGTACTTC
NA	14	TRBD1	TRBJ2-5	TRBV3-1/TRBV3-2	CASSPGTGQETQYF	TGTGCCAGCAGCCCCGGGACAGGCCAAGAGACCCAGTACTTC
NA	14	NA	TRBJ1-1	TRBV27	CASSFGTLNTEAFF	TGTGCCAGCAGTTTCGGGACACTGAACACTGAAGCTTTCTTT
NA	14	NA	TRBJ2-7	TRBV18	CASSPGAQSYEQYF	TGTGCCAGCTCACCCGGAGCCCAATCCTACGAGCAGTACTTC
NA	12	NA	TRBJ2-1	TRBV5-6	CASSSGNNEQFF	TGTGCCAGCAGCTCCGGTAACAATGAGCAGTTCTTC
NA	14	TRBD1	TRBJ1-2	TRBV28	CASSTGTANYGYTF	TGTGCCAGCAGTACCGGGACAGCTAACTATGGCTACACCTTC
few	17	NA	TRBJ1-5	TRBV27	CASGIIGGPYSNQPQHF	TGTGCCAGCGGAATAATTGGGGGCCCATATAGCAATCAGCCCCAGCATTTT
NA	12	NA	TRBJ2-1	TRBV3-1/TRBV3-2	CASSRLGGEQFF	TGTGCCAGCAGCCGTCTGGGGGGTGAGCAGTTCTTC
NA	16	TRBD1	TRBJ2-4	TRBV7-9	CASSLDPRGAKNIQYF	TGTGCCAGCAGCTTAGACCCCAGGGGGGCCAAAAACATTCAGTACTTC
NA	18	TRBD2	TRBJ2-5	TRBV18	CASSPLSTSGSSEETQYF	TGTGCCAGCTCACCATTGAGCACTAGCGGGAGTTCAGAAGAGACCCAGTACTTC
NA	14	TRBD1	TRBJ2-7	TRBV5-1	CASSPSTGENEQYF	TGCGCCAGCAGCCCCTCGACAGGGGAGAACGAGCAGTACTTC
once	16	NA	TRBJ2-5	TRBV5-5	CASSLAHRPRQETQYF	TGTGCCAGCAGCTTAGCGCACCGACCACGACAAGAGACCCAGTACTTC
NA	15	TRBD1	TRBJ2-2	TRBV15	CATSRDRGYTGELFF	TGTGCCACCAGCCGGGACAGGGGGTACACCGGGGAGCTGTTTTTT